The TCR beta chain under discussion was sequenced for a study of brain T cells in children with intractable seizures. Notes on this clone: Its antigen is undetermined.

General study points: Pre-surgery blood may have been undersampled, hiding some clones.

The time point here: blood from clinic visit 5 months post-surgery; TSC patient then seizure free. The sequenced cases were selected for having the highest brain T cell transcript signatures. The V gene's germline CDR1 is KGHDR and CDR2 SFDVKD. The CDR3 extends over 15 amino acids. V lost 4 bases and J lost 6; bases outside the gene matches: 4. Measured with immunoSEQ multiplex PCR; TCRdb has only the in-frame clones, and not every one. The sample shows about 320,000 clones, roughly 93% of them seen only once. This TCR was sampled from a boy in the first two years of life with tuberous sclerosis and intractable seizures. The source was peripheral blood, collected 4 to 5 months after surgery. The chain links TRBV24-1 to TRBJ1-4; TRBD1 matches 10 bases. The CDR3: CATSETGTGDEKLFF. The CDR3 coding sequence is TGTGCCACCAGTGAGACCGGGACAGGGGATGAAAAACTGTTTTTT.